Listed here are 16 T cell receptor beta chains from one sample, sequenced in a study of Graves' ophthalmopathy and Graves' hyperthyroidism. As the template, RNA transcripts were used to amplify TCR beta CDR3 regions. In the first round, RT-PCR was carried out with HTBI primers, and a multiplex PCR formed the second round. TCRdb independently ran MiXCR on the multiplex PCR reads; one entry per CDR3 protein. There are over a million distinct CDR3 sequences in the sample; 35% to 40% occur only once, and around 10% lies in the top ten. The sequencing sample was made of peripheral blood or thyroid tissue (not recorded which). The receptor set was obtained from an adult man with Graves' hyperthyroidism.

As regards this clonotype: Possible read error: a much larger clone is one base away. The chain combines TRBV19 with TRBJ1-1; D gene unclear. CDR3 length: 16 amino acids. V lost 8 bases and J lost 4, with 23 bases in between. CDR1 is LNHDA and CDR2 is SQIVND in the germline V gene (reference sequence). CDR3 region: CASPPLHGVMSTEAFF. In DNA form, the CDR3 reads TGTGCCAGTCCGCCTCTGCACGGTGTCATGAGCACTGAAGCTTTCTTT.

V gene TRBV7-9 combines with J gene TRBJ1-2, with TRBD1 matching 8 bases. The CDR3 loop spans 16 amino acids. V lost 7 bases to trimming and J lost 2 bases; unmatched junction nucleotides: 12. Germline V gene lookup returns CDR1 SEHNR and CDR2 FQNEAQ (reference sequence). CDR3 sequence (DNA): TGTGCCAGCAACCTAGTCACAGGGGGACGGAACTATGGCTACACCTTC. It codes for CASNLVTGGRNYGYTF.

This CDR3 is CASSLATGTGANYGYTF. CDR3 bases: TGTGCCAGCAGCTTAGCTACAGGGACAGGCGCAAACTATGGCTACACCTTC. This chain connects TRBV7-8 to TRBJ1-2, with TRBD1 matching over 8 bases. Germline CDR1 SGHVS, CDR2 FQNEAQ. Trimming cost V 0 bases and J 2 bases; bases outside gene matches: 8. The CDR3 runs 17 residues.

V and J are TRBV7-2 and TRBJ1-1, with D possibly being TRBD1 (5 bases). From germline, CDR1 is SGHTA and CDR2 FQGNSA. This CDR3 spans 15 amino acids. V was pared by 2 bases and J by 1 base, with 11 bases between. The CDR3 loop reads CASSLYQGTNTEAFF. The CDR3, as DNA: TGTGCCAGCAGCTTATATCAGGGCACGAACACTGAAGCTTTCTTT.

This clonotype was counted between two and nine times. A much larger clone lies one base from this, so it may be a read error. This chain joins TRBV29-1 and TRBJ2-7; 7 bases fit TRBD1. The germline V gene encodes CDR1 SQVTM and CDR2 ANQGSEA. CDR3 length: 13 amino acids. V was clipped by 4 bases and J by 3 bases; unmatched bases: 6. CDR3 protein: CSVGTGPIYEQYF. DNA of the CDR3: TGCAGCGTTGGGACAGGACCTATCTACGAGCAGTACTTC.

This clonotype has only a few counts. V gene TRBV7-2 combines with J gene TRBJ2-7; 7 nucleotides match TRBD2. Looked up from germline, CDR1 is SGHTA and CDR2 is FQGNSA. The junction had 10 bases not matched to a gene; V was cut back by 1 base and J by 4 bases. CDR3 size: 16 residues. The CDR3 bases are TGTGCCAGCAGCTTAGGGCCCTCCGGGGGGAGATACGAGCAGTACTTC. It codes for CASSLGPSGGRYEQYF.

The chain employs TRBV29-1 and TRBJ1-2, with a possible D match to TRBD1 (5 bases). Trimming shortened V by 1 base and J by 7 bases, and 16 bases separated the two germline ends. CDR1 is SQVTM and CDR2 is ANQGSEA in the germline V gene. The CDR3 is made up of 14 amino acids. The CDR3 loop is CSVEGGSGYTGYTF. CDR3 sequence (DNA): TGCAGCGTTGAAGGGGGGAGCGGCTATACTGGCTACACCTTC.

This clonotype was seen many times. Written as DNA, the CDR3 is TGTGCCAGCAGTGGATTTGGACAGCTTGAAGCTTTCTTT. This encodes CASSGFGQLEAFF. This chain uses TRBV25-1 with TRBJ1-1; perhaps TRBD1 as D (6 bases). V dropped 4 bases and J dropped 7 bases, with 13 bases sitting between them. The CDR3 contains 13 residues. Per the germline V gene, CDR1 is MGHDK and CDR2 is SYGVNS.

The rearrangement links TRBV6-2 or TRBV6-3 to TRBJ1-2; D perhaps matches TRBD1 (5 bases). The CDR3 extends over 14 amino acids. Germline V lookup: CDR1 MNHEY, CDR2 SVGEGT. Trimming took off 0 bases at V and 8 bases at J, with 13 bases between the two ends. CDR3 in amino acids: CASSYSPLGVGYTF. The CDR3 DNA follows: TGTGCCAGCAGTTACTCCCCGTTGGGGGTCGGCTACACCTTC.

The sample holds many counts of this clonotype. This sequence joins TRBV20-1 and TRBJ1-6; 9 nucleotides agree with TRBD1. From germline, CDR1 is DFQATT and CDR2 SNEGSKA (reference sequence). Trimming removed 5 bases from V and 9 bases from J; junction bases left unmatched: 8. CDR3 length equals 14 residues. CDR3 loop: CSAGRGTGFSPLHF. The CDR3 DNA reads TGCAGTGCTGGAAGGGGGACAGGGTTTTCACCCCTCCACTTT.

V is TRBV7-9 and J is TRBJ1-3; D remains unclear. V dropped 2 bases and J dropped 0 bases, with 11 bases sitting between them. The CDR3 sequence is 16 residues long. CDR1 SEHNR and CDR2 FQNEAQ come from the germline V gene (reference sequence). The CDR3 here is CASSLTRSCSGNTIYF. CDR3 nucleotide sequence: TGTGCCAGCAGCTTAACAAGGTCGTGCTCTGGAAACACCATATATTTT.

CDR3 sequence (DNA): TGTGCCAGCAGCTATATGGGACAGCGGGGTCGGAATTCACCCCTCCACTTT. Translation gives CASSYMGQRGRNSPLHF. This rearrangement joins TRBV7-9 to TRBJ1-6; 7 nucleotides line up with TRBD1. The J segment lost 7 bases and the V segment lost 4 bases, leaving 13 bases of the junction unmatched. Germline V CDR1 and CDR2: SEHNR, FQNEAQ (reference sequence). The CDR3 runs to 17 residues. The complete variable domain, with remaining parts taken from reference TRBV7-9 and TRBJ1-6, reads DTGVSQNPRHKITKRGQNVTFRCDPISEHNRLYWYRQTLGQGPEFLTYFQNEAQLEKSRLLSDRFSAERPKGSFSTLEIQRTEQGDSAMYLCASSYMGQRGRNSPLHFGNGTRLTVT.

The CDR3 DNA is TGTGCCAGCGGACTCCTAGCGGGACAATACAATGAGCAGTTCTTC. Protein sequence: CASGLLAGQYNEQFF. This chain connects TRBV7-9 to TRBJ2-1; 9 nucleotides match TRBD2. Germline V lookup: CDR1 SEHNR, CDR2 FQNEAQ (reference sequence). The CDR3 totals 15 residues. J gave up 4 bases and V 8 bases, and 9 bases lay outside the gene matches.

Of note for this clonotype: One end of the junction does not line up with germline, which may come from a read error. This CDR3 reads CASFERKTGSYEQYF. CDR3 nucleotides: TGTGCCAGCTTTGAGCGAAAAACAGGGTCCTACGAGCAGTACTTT. The chain combines TRBV7-8 with TRBJ2-7, with a tentative D call TRBD1 (6 bases). The CDR3 is 15 amino acids. CDR1 and CDR2 from the germline V gene are SGHVS and FQNEAQ.

The chain employs TRBV10-2 and TRBJ1-2; D ambiguous. The CDR3 runs to 12 residues. The V gene's germline CDR1 is WSHSY and CDR2 SAAADI. The V end lost 4 bases, the J end lost 7 bases, and 10 bases lay between the germline ends. CDR3 bases: TGCGCCAGCAGTGGCGGGTTTCCTGGCTACACCTTC. Amino acid sequence: CASSGGFPGYTF.

This clonotype was seen many times. The V gene is TRBV7-2, the J gene TRBJ1-5; D is unclear. V dropped 3 bases and J dropped 7 bases, with 13 bases sitting between them. This CDR3 contains 14 residues. The germline gives CDR1 SGHTA, CDR2 FQGNSA. The CDR3 here is CASSFAAARQPQHF. CDR3 in DNA: TGTGCCAGCAGCTTCGCGGCAGCCAGGCAGCCCCAGCATTTT.